The clone carrying this T cell receptor beta chain showed up just a few times. Its antigen is as yet unknown. Conversion of TCR transcripts into cDNA relied on 5'RACE template switching, which added a universal primer site and UMIs. TCRdb itself ran the 5' RACE reads through MiXCR, one entry per CDR3 protein. The sample carries some 150,000 distinct CDR3 sequences, 9.5% to 12% recorded once. The CDR3 spans 14 residues. Trimming left V 0 bases short and J 2 bases short, with 8 bases between. Germline V gives CDR1 SGHRS, CDR2 YFSETQ. The data originate from a study of T cells after yellow fever vaccination. About the study: With SMART-Seq v4 Ultra Low Input, the fractions containing low cell numbers were prepared. Study conclusions and caveats: Booster samples showed a return of most primary-vaccination clones (roughly 96% CD4, approximately 85% CD8). Abundant clonotypes from the bulk population could get into FACS-sorted repertoires as contaminants.

Material: CD8+ T cells sorted from PBMCs, obtained 15 days after the yellow fever booster vaccination. The clonotype comes from a man in his late teens or twenties who received the YFV17D yellow fever vaccine. This chain uses TRBV5-1 with TRBJ1-2; D is unresolved. The DNA for the CDR3 is TGCGCCAGCAGCTTGGGATTTATAAACTATGGCTACACCTTC. Translated, it gives CASSLGFINYGYTF.